This is a list of T cell receptor beta chains from one sample in a study of blood T cell repertoires in COVID-19. Only in-frame clones appear in the TCRdb table, and some are missing; sequencing was by immunoSEQ multiplex PCR. Among roughly 100,000 clones listed, 85% to 95% were seen once. Specimen: peripheral blood. These receptors were taken from a man aged 50-60 years with active COVID-19. Both conserved end residues are part of each CDR3. A D gene is named only where the DNA matches it firmly. Only some rows state a clone size, as once, few, many or a class for expanded clones.

J gene: TRBJ2-3; D gene: TRBD2; V gene: TRBV7-3; clone size: -; CDR3 protein: CASSLAGGVTDTQYF; CDR3 DNA: TGTGCCAGCAGCTTAGCGGGAGGAGTCACAGATACGCAGTATTTT
J gene: TRBJ1-1; D gene: TRBD1; V gene: TRBV5-1; clone size: -; CDR3 protein: CASRPGTGSWEAFF; CDR3 DNA: TGCGCCAGCAGACCCGGGACAGGGAGTTGGGAAGCTTTCTTT
J gene: TRBJ2-7; D gene: TRBD2; V gene: TRBV30; clone size: -; CDR3 protein: CAWRDSGGAYEQYF; CDR3 DNA: TGTGCCTGGAGGGATAGCGGGGGTGCCTACGAGCAGTACTTC
J gene: TRBJ2-3; D gene: TRBD2; V gene: TRBV10-2; clone size: -; CDR3 protein: CASGRGTDTQYF; CDR3 DNA: TGCGCCAGCGGGAGGGGCACAGATACGCAGTATTTT
J gene: TRBJ2-7; D gene: -; V gene: TRBV30; clone size: few; CDR3 protein: CACSTSLSYEQYF; CDR3 DNA: TGTGCCTGCTCTACGAGCCTCTCCTACGAGCAGTACTTC
J gene: TRBJ2-7; D gene: -; V gene: TRBV9; clone size: once; CDR3 protein: CASSPRQERIEQYF; CDR3 DNA: TGTGCCAGCAGCCCCCGACAGGAAAGGATCGAGCAGTACTTC
J gene: TRBJ2-7; D gene: TRBD2; V gene: TRBV7-9; clone size: -; CDR3 protein: CASSSPRGRGTYGDEQYF; CDR3 DNA: TGTGCCAGCAGCTCACCTCGCGGGAGGGGAACCTATGGCGACGAGCAGTACTTC
J gene: TRBJ2-3; D gene: TRBD1; V gene: TRBV5-4; clone size: -; CDR3 protein: CASSPRTGGRTDTQYF; CDR3 DNA: TGTGCCAGCAGCCCCCGGACAGGGGGGCGTACAGATACGCAGTATTTT
J gene: TRBJ1-2; D gene: TRBD1; V gene: TRBV2; clone size: -; CDR3 protein: CASVPGGNSGYTF; CDR3 DNA: TGTGCCAGCGTGCCAGGGGGAAATAGTGGCTACACCTTC
J gene: TRBJ2-3; D gene: TRBD1; V gene: TRBV5-4; clone size: -; CDR3 protein: CASSRTGGTDTQYF; CDR3 DNA: TGTGCCAGCAGCCGGACAGGGGGCACAGATACGCAGTATTTT
J gene: TRBJ2-7; D gene: TRBD1; V gene: TRBV9; clone size: -; CDR3 protein: CASSVAAGQGYEQYF; CDR3 DNA: TGTGCCAGCAGCGTTGCCGCGGGACAGGGTTACGAGCAGTACTTC
J gene: TRBJ2-2; D gene: TRBD2; V gene: TRBV7-9; clone size: -; CDR3 protein: CASSSRGGGTNTGELFF; CDR3 DNA: TGTGCCAGCAGCAGTAGAGGCGGGGGGACGAACACCGGGGAGCTGTTTTTT
J gene: TRBJ1-2; D gene: TRBD1; V gene: TRBV5-1; clone size: -; CDR3 protein: CASSLGAKTGPHGYTF; CDR3 DNA: TGCGCCAGCAGCTTGGGGGCCAAGACAGGGCCGCATGGCTACACCTTC
J gene: TRBJ1-2; D gene: TRBD1; V gene: TRBV28; clone size: -; CDR3 protein: CASSSRKKALGQHYGYTF; CDR3 DNA: TGTGCCAGCAGTTCCCGGAAAAAAGCCTTGGGACAGCACTATGGCTACACCTTC
J gene: TRBJ2-7; D gene: TRBD2; V gene: TRBV7-4; clone size: -; CDR3 protein: CASSLNFWREGIEQYF; CDR3 DNA: TGTGCCAGCAGCTTAAACTTCTGGCGGGAGGGCATCGAGCAGTACTTC
J gene: TRBJ2-7; D gene: TRBD1; V gene: TRBV5-1; clone size: -; CDR3 protein: CASRQGTAQGYEQYF; CDR3 DNA: TGCGCCAGCAGACAGGGGACAGCCCAGGGGTACGAGCAGTACTTC
J gene: TRBJ2-7; D gene: TRBD1; V gene: TRBV6-1; clone size: -; CDR3 protein: CASSEGGTGAYEQYF; CDR3 DNA: TGTGCCAGCAGTGAAGGGGGGACAGGAGCCTACGAGCAGTACTTC
J gene: TRBJ2-6; D gene: TRBD1; V gene: TRBV6-6; clone size: -; CDR3 protein: CASSPGTGALGANVLTF; CDR3 DNA: TGTGCCAGCAGTCCCGGGACAGGGGCTCTCGGGGCCAACGTCCTGACTTTC
J gene: TRBJ2-7; D gene: -; V gene: TRBV27; clone size: -; CDR3 protein: CASSYKGVNYEQYF; CDR3 DNA: TGTGCCAGCAGTTATAAGGGGGTAAACTACGAGCAGTACTTC
J gene: TRBJ1-5; D gene: -; V gene: TRBV19; clone size: -; CDR3 protein: CASSIDRDQNQPQHF; CDR3 DNA: TGTGCCAGTAGTATAGACAGGGATCAAAATCAGCCCCAGCATTTT
J gene: TRBJ1-1; D gene: TRBD1; V gene: TRBV30; clone size: -; CDR3 protein: CAWARQGNTEAFF; CDR3 DNA: TGTGCCTGGGCTCGACAGGGGAACACTGAAGCTTTCTTT
J gene: TRBJ2-1; D gene: -; V gene: TRBV6-5; clone size: -; CDR3 protein: CASGRDTSYNEQFF; CDR3 DNA: TGTGCCAGCGGCCGGGACACCTCCTACAATGAGCAGTTCTTC
J gene: TRBJ2-7; D gene: TRBD1; V gene: TRBV3-1/TRBV3-2; clone size: -; CDR3 protein: CASSQGDRGEQYF; CDR3 DNA: TGTGCCAGCAGCCAAGGGGACAGGGGTGAGCAGTACTTC
J gene: TRBJ2-7; D gene: -; V gene: TRBV29-1; clone size: -; CDR3 protein: CSVESRAYEQYF; CDR3 DNA: TGCAGCGTTGAAAGCAGGGCCTACGAGCAGTACTTC
J gene: TRBJ2-2; D gene: -; V gene: TRBV15; clone size: -; CDR3 protein: CATSPGTRSLNTGELFF; CDR3 DNA: TGTGCCACCAGCCCAGGCACTCGATCCTTGAACACCGGGGAGCTGTTTTTT
J gene: TRBJ1-1; D gene: TRBD1; V gene: TRBV3-1/TRBV3-2; clone size: -; CDR3 protein: CASSYRDRDNTEAFF; CDR3 DNA: TGTGCCAGCAGCTACCGGGACAGGGATAACACTGAAGCTTTCTTT
J gene: TRBJ2-5; D gene: TRBD2; V gene: TRBV5-1; clone size: -; CDR3 protein: CASSLRLAGQETQYF; CDR3 DNA: TGCGCCAGCAGCCTCCGCCTAGCGGGTCAAGAGACCCAGTACTTC
J gene: TRBJ1-3; D gene: -; V gene: TRBV9; clone size: -; CDR3 protein: CASSAGIRSGNTIYF; CDR3 DNA: TGTGCCAGCAGCGCCGGGATAAGAAGTGGAAACACCATATATTTT
J gene: TRBJ2-4; D gene: TRBD2; V gene: TRBV5-1; clone size: -; CDR3 protein: CASSLQLAGDAIQYF; CDR3 DNA: TGCGCCAGCAGCTTGCAACTAGCGGGAGACGCCATTCAGTACTTC
J gene: TRBJ2-7; D gene: TRBD2; V gene: TRBV13; clone size: -; CDR3 protein: CASSSSRGASEQYF; CDR3 DNA: TGTGCCAGCAGCTCCTCGCGGGGGGCGAGCGAGCAGTACTTC
J gene: TRBJ2-1; D gene: TRBD2; V gene: TRBV5-1; clone size: -; CDR3 protein: CASRSSILAGDLNEQFF; CDR3 DNA: TGCGCCAGCAGGAGTTCCATACTAGCGGGGGACCTCAATGAGCAGTTCTTC
J gene: TRBJ2-1; D gene: TRBD2; V gene: TRBV5-5; clone size: -; CDR3 protein: CASSLLASDEQFF; CDR3 DNA: TGTGCCAGCAGCTTACTAGCGAGCGATGAGCAGTTCTTC
J gene: TRBJ1-5; D gene: TRBD1; V gene: TRBV19; clone size: -; CDR3 protein: CASSISGRGLSNQPQHF; CDR3 DNA: TGTGCCAGTAGTATCTCCGGCAGGGGGCTTAGCAATCAGCCCCAGCATTTT
J gene: TRBJ1-2; D gene: TRBD1; V gene: TRBV18; clone size: -; CDR3 protein: CASSPPGQGYGYTF; CDR3 DNA: TGTGCCAGCTCACCCCCGGGACAGGGCTATGGCTACACCTTC
J gene: TRBJ1-6; D gene: -; V gene: TRBV6-1; clone size: few; CDR3 protein: CASSETPGKNSPLHF; CDR3 DNA: TGTGCCAGCAGTGAAACCCCAGGGAAAAATTCACCCCTCCACTTT
J gene: TRBJ1-1; D gene: TRBD1; V gene: TRBV5-6; clone size: -; CDR3 protein: CASSGDRGAEAFF; CDR3 DNA: TGTGCCAGCAGCGGGGACAGGGGGGCTGAAGCTTTCTTT
J gene: TRBJ1-6; D gene: TRBD1; V gene: TRBV2; clone size: -; CDR3 protein: CASTDLPGGSYNSPLHF; CDR3 DNA: TGTGCCAGCACCGACCTCCCAGGGGGCTCATATAATTCACCCCTCCACTTT
J gene: TRBJ2-2; D gene: -; V gene: TRBV27; clone size: -; CDR3 protein: CASSLSPAGELFF; CDR3 DNA: TGTGCCAGCAGTTTAAGTCCGGCCGGGGAGCTGTTTTTT
J gene: TRBJ2-3; D gene: -; V gene: TRBV29-1; clone size: -; CDR3 protein: CSVEARGTDTQYF; CDR3 DNA: TGCAGCGTTGAAGCAAGGGGAACAGATACGCAGTATTTT
J gene: TRBJ2-7; D gene: -; V gene: TRBV5-1; clone size: few; CDR3 protein: CASSSSTYEQYF; CDR3 DNA: TGCGCCAGCAGCTCTTCTACCTACGAGCAGTACTTC
J gene: TRBJ2-7; D gene: TRBD1; V gene: TRBV20-1; clone size: -; CDR3 protein: CSAGDRDEQYF; CDR3 DNA: TGCAGTGCTGGAGACAGGGACGAGCAGTACTTC
J gene: TRBJ1-4; D gene: TRBD1; V gene: TRBV5-1; clone size: -; CDR3 protein: CASSRRPGQGEDEKLFF; CDR3 DNA: TGCGCCAGCAGCCGGAGACCGGGACAGGGTGAGGATGAAAAACTGTTTTTT
J gene: TRBJ2-1; D gene: TRBD1; V gene: TRBV15; clone size: -; CDR3 protein: CATSRYLPGTANYNEQFF; CDR3 DNA: TGTGCCACCAGCAGATACCTTCCGGGGACAGCCAACTACAATGAGCAGTTCTTC
J gene: TRBJ2-3; D gene: -; V gene: TRBV15; clone size: -; CDR3 protein: CATSRGKTGLDVDTQYF; CDR3 DNA: TGTGCCACCAGCAGAGGAAAAACAGGGCTTGACGTGGATACGCAGTATTTT
J gene: TRBJ2-1; D gene: TRBD2; V gene: TRBV2; clone size: -; CDR3 protein: CANKAGGTYNEQFF; CDR3 DNA: TGTGCCAATAAAGCGGGAGGGACCTACAATGAGCAGTTCTTC
J gene: TRBJ2-1; D gene: -; V gene: TRBV4-1; clone size: -; CDR3 protein: CASSQPYNEQFF; CDR3 DNA: TGCGCCAGCAGCCAACCATACAATGAGCAGTTCTTC
J gene: TRBJ2-7; D gene: TRBD2; V gene: TRBV7-6; clone size: once; CDR3 protein: CASSPLPGLAVEQYF; CDR3 DNA: TGTGCCAGCAGCCCGCTACCGGGACTAGCGGTCGAGCAGTACTTC
J gene: TRBJ2-5; D gene: TRBD2; V gene: TRBV7-8; clone size: -; CDR3 protein: CASSQAASGRLKTQYF; CDR3 DNA: TGTGCCAGCAGCCAAGCGGCTAGCGGGAGATTAAAGACCCAGTACTTC